A selection of T cell receptor beta chains follows, all from one sample in a study of T-cell memory formation after mild COVID-19. One entry per CDR3 protein, called by TCRdb with MiXCR from the 5' RACE reads. The data hold about 250,000 distinct CDR3 sequences, with roughly 15% observed a single time. The sample taken for sequencing was PBMCs or a T cell subset sorted from them (not recorded which). The source is a man between 18 and 29 years old who had mild COVID-19 (a few samples of this study predate the infection). Cell type and time point are not known. Each CDR3 is given with its conserved first and last residue. D genes are given only for firm matches. Clone size appears in some rows only: once, few, many, or a class for an expanded clone.

clone_size j_call v_call d_call cdr3_nt cdr3_aa
few TRBJ1-2 TRBV7-2 TRBD1 TGTGCCAGCAGCTTACGCTACCGGGACAGGGCGTCCCATGGCTACACCTTC CASSLRYRDRASHGYTF
. TRBJ1-2 TRBV6-4 . TGTGCCAGCAGCCAATACGCCCAGGGGATTGGTGGCTACACCTTC CASSQYAQGIGGYTF
. TRBJ2-3 TRBV23-1 TRBD1 TGCGCCAGCACCTCTATCCCCGGGACAGGGGGCCGTAACGCAGATACGCAGTATTTT CASTSIPGTGGRNADTQYF
few TRBJ1-1 TRBV29-1 . TGCAGCGTTGGTTACAGGAACACTGAAGCTTTCTTT CSVGYRNTEAFF
many TRBJ2-1 TRBV5-1 . TGCGCCAGCAGCTTGGTAGCGGACAATGAGCAGTTCTTC CASSLVADNEQFF
few TRBJ1-4 TRBV10-3 TRBD1 TGTGCCATCAGTGACCCGACAGGGGGCGCGGGTGAAAAACTGTTTTTT CAISDPTGGAGEKLFF
many TRBJ2-1 TRBV12-3/TRBV12-4 . TGTGCCAGCAGTGCCCGTAATGAGCAGTTCTTC CASSARNEQFF
. TRBJ2-5 TRBV7-2 TRBD2 TGTGCCAGCAGCTTTGGCGGGGGGTACCAAGAGACCCAGTACTTC CASSFGGGYQETQYF
. TRBJ2-7 TRBV10-3 . TGTGCCATTAGCCCCGACAGCTACGAGCAGTACTTC CAISPDSYEQYF
few TRBJ2-3 TRBV7-3 TRBD2 TGTGCCAGCAGCGCCGTCGGGACTAGCGGAGGCACAGATACGCAGTATTTT CASSAVGTSGGTDTQYF
few TRBJ2-3 TRBV7-9 TRBD1 TGTGCCAGCACCCGGTCGTCAGGGGGTGAAGGGACAGATACGCAGTATTTT CASTRSSGGEGTDTQYF
few TRBJ1-4 TRBV12-3/TRBV12-4 TRBD1 TGTGCCAGCAGGACGGGACAGGGTCGAGAAAAACTGTTTTTT CASRTGQGREKLFF
. TRBJ1-3 TRBV5-6 . TGTGCCAGCAGCCCCTACTTAGGGGGCTCTGGAAACACCATATATTTT CASSPYLGGSGNTIYF
. TRBJ1-5 TRBV28 TRBD1 TGTGCCAGCAGCACAGGGGACAATCAGCCCCAGCATTTT CASSTGDNQPQHF
. TRBJ1-6 TRBV7-2 . TGTGCCAGCAGCCGAGACTCTATGTCACCCCTCCACTTT CASSRDSMSPLHF
few TRBJ1-2 TRBV6-6 TRBD1 TGTGCCAGCAATTCAGGGGGTTACTATGGCTACACCTTC CASNSGGYYGYTF
. TRBJ1-1 TRBV3-1 . TGTGCCAGCAGCCAAGATGGGCAGCCACCCTACACTGAAGCTTTCTTT CASSQDGQPPYTEAFF
. TRBJ2-5 TRBV2 . TGTGCCAGCAGTGAACGGGGTAGCCAAGAGACCCAGTACTTC CASSERGSQETQYF
few TRBJ2-3 TRBV6-6 . TGTGCCAGCAGTTACTACGGGGGGCGACCAGATACGCAGTATTTT CASSYYGGRPDTQYF
. TRBJ2-4 TRBV12-3/TRBV12-4 . TGTGCCAGCAGTTTCGCCACGATAAACATTCAGTACTTC CASSFATINIQYF
many TRBJ1-4 TRBV5-1 . TGCGCCAGCAGGATCACAACTAATGAAAAACTGTTTTTT CASRITTNEKLFF
. TRBJ2-1 TRBV20-1 TRBD2 TGCAGTGCTAGTCGGCCGGGAGGGTTCTACAATGAGCAGTTCTTC CSASRPGGFYNEQFF
few TRBJ2-5 TRBV5-1 . TGCGCCAGCAGCCCCGGACAGCAGCAAGAGACCCAGTACTTC CASSPGQQQETQYF